Each of the 30 T cell receptor beta chains below was sequenced from the same sample in a study of CXCR3-negative and CXCR3-positive naive CD8 T cells. UMI-labeled 5' RACE yielded the TRB cDNA libraries. TCRdb processed the 5' RACE reads again and assigns one entry to each CDR3 protein, with no DNA. This listing includes tens of thousands of distinct CDR3 sequences. Source material: naive CXCR3- CD8+ T cells from blood. Subset in this sample: CD45RO-CCR7+CD27+CD95- naive CD8+ T cells lacking CXCR3 (TNR3-). Receptors were obtained from a human donor in good health. Some clones in this sample may be carry-over from other donors' samples.

V usage is TRBV7-2 and J usage is TRBJ2-1; checking the TCRdb D call of TRBD1 is not possible without DNA. CDR3 length equals 16 residues. Germline loops: CDR1 SGHTA, CDR2 FQGNSA. CDR3 region: CASSLVGGRGRDIEFF.

The rearrangement links TRBV29-1 to TRBJ1-5. The CDR3 is made up of 12 amino acids. Germline values: CDR1 SQVTM, CDR2 ANQGSEA. CDR3 residues: CSVVLGDQPQHF. Complete variable domain (other parts from reference TRBV29-1 and TRBJ1-5): SAVISQKPSRDICQRGTSLTIQCQVDSQVTMMFWYRQQPGQSLTLIATANQGSEATYESGFVIDKFPISRPNLTFSTLTVSNMSPEDSSIYLCSVVLGDQPQHFGDGTRLSIL.

The chain uses TRBV29-1 and TRBJ2-7; TCRdb reports TRBD1, a call that lacks DNA to check it against. CDR1 is SQVTM, CDR2 ANQGSEA, per germline. CDR3 length equals 11 residues. The CDR3: CSVTGPVEQYF.

The chain has TRBV5-1 and TRBJ2-7. The CDR3 covers 13 residues. Germline V gene data show CDR1 as SGHRS and CDR2 as YFSETQ. The CDR3 protein is CASSLVGNNEQYF.

This chain uses TRBV29-1 with TRBJ2-1; TCRdb selects TRBD2, and the lack of DNA leaves this call unchecked. Germline CDR1 and CDR2: SQVTM and ANQGSEA. CDR3 size: 13 residues. This chain's CDR3 is CSAGTSGINEQFF.

The V and J genes are TRBV15 and TRBJ2-1; TCRdb proposes TRBD2, but this gene call is untestable without DNA. The CDR3 runs to 17 residues. The germline gives CDR1 LNHNV, CDR2 YYDKDF (reference sequence). This CDR3 is CATSRDFGGETYNEQFF.

The chain couples TRBV6-6 to TRBJ2-7; the TCRdb D gene call, TRBD2, has no DNA to confirm it. The CDR3 contains 14 residues. The germline V gene has CDR1 MNHNY and CDR2 SVGAGI (reference sequence). The CDR3 is CATTFGDFSYEQYF.

The rearrangement uses TRBV11-2 and TRBJ2-7; lacking DNA, the TRBD1 call made by TCRdb goes unchecked. Looked up from germline, CDR1 is SGHAT and CDR2 is FQNNGV. The CDR3 loop spans 15 amino acids. CDR3 sequence reads: CASSPEGFRSYEQYF.

CDR3 residues: CASSLTSGGLTHEQYF. The genes are TRBV7-9 and TRBJ2-7; the TRBD2 assignment by TCRdb is unverifiable without DNA. The V gene's germline CDR1 is SEHNR and CDR2 FQNEAQ (reference sequence). This CDR3 has 16 amino acids.

The J gene is TRBJ1-2, the V gene TRBV9. This CDR3 region has 16 residues. CDR1 is SGDLS and CDR2 is YYNGEE in the germline V gene. The CDR3 loop is CASSVASTVPNYGYTF. The full variable domain, completed using reference TRBV9 and TRBJ1-2, is DSGVTQTPKHLITATGQRVTLRCSPRSGDLSVYWYQQSLDQGLQFLIQYYNGEERAKGNILERFSAQQFPDLHSELNLSSLELGDSALYFCASSVASTVPNYGYTFGSGTRLTVV.

This sequence joins TRBV13 and TRBJ2-7. In germline, CDR1 is PRHDT, CDR2 FYEKMQ (reference sequence). This CDR3 spans 14 amino acids. The CDR3 sequence: CASSLGRTSYEQYF. Using reference TRBV13 and TRBJ2-7 for the parts outside the CDR3, the full variable domain is AAGVIQSPRHLIKEKRETATLKCYPIPRHDTVYWYQQGPGQDPQFLISFYEKMQSDKGSIPDRFSAQQFSDYHSELNMSSLELGDSALYFCASSLGRTSYEQYFGPGTRLTVT.

The CDR3 sequence: CASSLYGTDGYTF. V gene TRBV27 combines with J gene TRBJ1-2; TCRdb names TRBD1, which stays unverified in the absence of DNA. The CDR3 runs 13 residues. Germline lookup yields CDR1 MNHEY and CDR2 SMNVEV (reference sequence).

The chain has TRBV7-8 and TRBJ2-3; absent DNA, TCRdb's TRBD1 call cannot be checked. The CDR3 is 15 residues long. Germline-derived CDR1 and CDR2 are SGHVS and FQNEAQ. CDR3 residues: CASSLGVGGRDTQYF.

The V and J genes are TRBV29-1 and TRBJ2-3; absent DNA, TCRdb's TRBD1 call cannot be checked. The CDR3 contains 12 residues. The V gene's germline CDR1 is SQVTM and CDR2 ANQGSEA. The CDR3 is CSVQRTGDTQYF.

This chain uses TRBV2 with TRBJ1-1; the D call from TCRdb, TRBD1, cannot be confirmed without DNA. The germline V gene encodes CDR1 SNHLY and CDR2 FYNNEI. This CDR3 has 13 residues. This chain's CDR3 is CASSTGRNTEAFF.

The chain couples TRBV6-5 to TRBJ2-7; TCRdb calls TRBD2, which cannot be checked without DNA. The CDR3 covers 12 residues. Germline CDR1 and CDR2: MNHEY and SVGAGI. This CDR3 reads CASSGTNFEQYF.

The rearrangement links TRBV7-6 to TRBJ1-1. The germline CDR1 and CDR2 sequences are SGHVS and FNYEAQ. The CDR3 length is 13 residues. This CDR3 is CASSRGRNTEAFF. Full variable domain (rest looked up from reference TRBV7-6 and TRBJ1-1): GAGVSQSPRYKVTKRGQDVALRCDPISGHVSLYWYRQALGQGPEFLTYFNYEAQQDKSGLPNDRFSAERPEGSISTLTIQRTEQRDSAMYRCASSRGRNTEAFFGQGTRLTVV.

This chain joins TRBV27 and TRBJ2-1; TCRdb's D call of TRBD2 is untestable without DNA. Germline V gene sequence: CDR1 MNHEY, CDR2 SMNVEV (reference sequence). CDR3 size: 14 residues. The CDR3 sequence: CASSLEGLGGEQFF.

V and J are TRBV12-3 or TRBV12-4 and TRBJ2-7; TCRdb's D gene call, TRBD1, goes unchecked for lack of DNA. This CDR3 has 15 amino acids. CDR3 sequence: CASSPMVTASYEQYF.

The chain is built from TRBV20-1 and TRBJ1-4; no DNA is available, so the TRBD1 call from TCRdb remains unchecked. The CDR3 length is 13 residues. Germline values: CDR1 DFQATT, CDR2 SNEGSKA (reference sequence). The CDR3 region is CSASMSGGVQLFF.

This CDR3 reads CGVGQGSSYEQYF. This chain links TRBV29-1 with TRBJ2-7; the D call of TRBD1 rests on TCRdb alone, since no DNA is present to check it. Germline V CDR1 and CDR2: SQVTM, ANQGSEA. CDR3 size: 13 residues.

The chain employs TRBV6-2 or TRBV6-3 and TRBJ2-7; with no DNA, the TCRdb D assignment of TRBD1 cannot be verified. The germline CDR1 and CDR2 sequences are MNHEY and SVGEGT. The CDR3 spans 15 residues. CDR3: CASSYSTGYGYEQYF.

J is TRBJ1-2 and V is TRBV29-1. CDR3 length equals 13 residues. Germline values: CDR1 SQVTM, CDR2 ANQGSEA. The CDR3: CSVADTSNYGYTF. Drawing the rest from reference TRBV29-1 and TRBJ1-2, the complete variable domain is SAVISQKPSRDICQRGTSLTIQCQVDSQVTMMFWYRQQPGQSLTLIATANQGSEATYESGFVIDKFPISRPNLTFSTLTVSNMSPEDSSIYLCSVADTSNYGYTFGSGTRLTVV.

The chain employs TRBV20-1 and TRBJ2-7; absent DNA, TCRdb's TRBD1 call cannot be checked. Germline V CDR1 and CDR2: DFQATT, SNEGSKA (reference sequence). The CDR3 extends over 15 amino acids. The CDR3 is CSARSDRSPSYEQYF.

This CDR3 is CSVADGGGADTGELFF. The J gene is TRBJ2-2, the V gene TRBV29-1; TCRdb calls TRBD1, which cannot be checked without DNA. This CDR3 spans 16 amino acids. Germline lookup yields CDR1 SQVTM and CDR2 ANQGSEA.

The rearrangement uses TRBV7-6 and TRBJ2-2; the D call from TCRdb, TRBD2, cannot be confirmed without DNA. CDR1 SGHVS and CDR2 FNYEAQ come from the germline V gene. This CDR3 region has 16 residues. CDR3: CASSRDPGRSTGELVF.

The rearrangement links TRBV27 to TRBJ2-2; with no DNA, the TCRdb D assignment of TRBD1 cannot be verified. This CDR3 has 14 amino acids. The germline V gene encodes CDR1 MNHEY and CDR2 SMNVEV (reference sequence). CDR3 protein: CASGQPANTGELFF.

The rearrangement uses TRBV7-9 and TRBJ2-7. Germline V gives CDR1 SEHNR, CDR2 FQNEAQ (reference sequence). This CDR3 comprises 11 residues. The CDR3 is CASSDPYEQYF.

The chain combines TRBV20-1 with TRBJ2-1; the TCRdb D gene call, TRBD2, has no DNA to confirm it. Germline loops: CDR1 DFQATT, CDR2 SNEGSKA (reference sequence). The CDR3 totals 14 residues. This CDR3 is CSAKLAGDANEQFF.

This rearrangement joins TRBV6-1 to TRBJ2-7; checking the TCRdb D call of TRBD1 is not possible without DNA. Germline CDR1 and CDR2: MNHNS and SASEGT. The CDR3 spans 14 residues. The CDR3 protein is CASSEYQGAEEQYF.